The T cell receptor beta chain under discussion was sequenced for a study of T cell changes during pregnancy in multiple sclerosis. The repertoire was sequenced with immunoSEQ multiplex PCR; TCRdb's copy has only in-frame clones and lacks some. The table records tens of thousands of clones, about nine tenths of them present only once. The sequence came from a female donor in good health, enrolled as a control in a pregnancy study. The input for sequencing was peripheral blood, taken after pregnancy.

The CDR3 here is CASSESGRDTIYF. Here the CDR3 DNA reads TGTGCCAGCAGTGAATCCGGCCGGGACACCATATATTTT. The V and J genes are TRBV25-1 and TRBJ1-3; D gene ambiguous. Per germline, CDR1 MGHDK and CDR2 SYGVNS. Trimming pared 1 base from V and 8 bases from J, leaving 9 bases between. This CDR3 is built from 13 residues. The full variable domain, in which reference TRBV25-1 and TRBJ1-3 provide the parts outside the CDR3, is EADIYQTPRYLVIGTGKKITLECSQTMGHDKMYWYQQDPGMELHLIHYSYGVNSTEKGDLSSESTVSRIRTEHFPLTLESARPSHTSQYLCASSESGRDTIYFGEGSWLTVV.